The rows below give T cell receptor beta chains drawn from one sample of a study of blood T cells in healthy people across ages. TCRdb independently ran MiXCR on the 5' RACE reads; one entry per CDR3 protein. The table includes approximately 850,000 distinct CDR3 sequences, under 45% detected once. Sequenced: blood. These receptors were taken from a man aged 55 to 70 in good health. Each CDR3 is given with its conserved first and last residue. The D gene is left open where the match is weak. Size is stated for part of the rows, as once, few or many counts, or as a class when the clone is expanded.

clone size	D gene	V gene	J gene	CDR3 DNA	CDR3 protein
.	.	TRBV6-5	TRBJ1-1	TGTGCCAGCAGTTACGGTGGCAGGCGGAACACTGAAGCTTTCTTT	CASSYGGRRNTEAFF
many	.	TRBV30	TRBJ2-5	TGTGCCTGGAGTGGGGACTTTTCCCAAGAGACCCAGTACTTC	CAWSGDFSQETQYF
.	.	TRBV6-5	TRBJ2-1	TGTGCCAGCAGTTACTCGGAACAGGGTAGGACTGAGCAGTTCTTC	CASSYSEQGRTEQFF
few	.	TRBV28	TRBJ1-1	TGTGCCAGCAGTTCCTTCAGGAACACTGAAGCTTTCTTT	CASSSFRNTEAFF
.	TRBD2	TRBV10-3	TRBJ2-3	TGTGCCATCAGTGAGTCTGGTAGCGGGGGGCCCCTCACAGATACGCAGTATTTT	CAISESGSGGPLTDTQYF
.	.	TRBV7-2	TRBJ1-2	TGTGCCAGCAGCTCCAATTACGGGACCGATGGCTACACCTTC	CASSSNYGTDGYTF
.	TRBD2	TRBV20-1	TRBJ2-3	TGCAGGGCTTCCGTAGCGGGGGTGGGAGATACGCAGTATTTT	CRASVAGVGDTQYF
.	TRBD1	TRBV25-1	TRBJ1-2	TGTGCCAGCAGTGCCCTGGGACAGGGGGATGGCTACACCTTC	CASSALGQGDGYTF
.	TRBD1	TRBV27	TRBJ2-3	TGTGCCAGCAGTCCTTGGACAGGGGAGGGAACAGATACGCAGTATTTT	CASSPWTGEGTDTQYF
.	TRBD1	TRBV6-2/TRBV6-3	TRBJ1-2	TGTGCCAGCAGTTACTCCGGGACAGAGATCTATGGCTACACCTTC	CASSYSGTEIYGYTF
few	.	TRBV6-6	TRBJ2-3	TGTGCCAGCAGACTAGGGAGAGGGAGGACTCGCACAGATACGCAGTATTTT	CASRLGRGRTRTDTQYF
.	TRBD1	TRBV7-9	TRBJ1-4	TGTGCCAGCAGCCCTCGACAGGGAGGGAGTGAAAAACTGTTTTTT	CASSPRQGGSEKLFF
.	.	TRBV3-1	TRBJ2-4	TGTGTCAGCAGCCCCTCGGCCAAAAACATTCAGTACTTC	CVSSPSAKNIQYF
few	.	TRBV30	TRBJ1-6	TGTGCCTGGAGTCGTAATTCACCCCTCCACTTT	CAWSRNSPLHF
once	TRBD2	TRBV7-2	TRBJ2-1	TGTGCCAGCAGCCCGAAACCGGGAGGGGGGGAGCAGTTCTTC	CASSPKPGGGEQFF
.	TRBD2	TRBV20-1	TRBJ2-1	TGCAGTGCTAGATTAGCGGGGGGTCCCTCCTACAATGAGCAGTTCTTC	CSARLAGGPSYNEQFF
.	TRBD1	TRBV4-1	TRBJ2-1	TGCGCCAGCAGCCAAGTCCTGGACAGGGGCCGAGGGTTCTTC	CASSQVLDRGRGFF
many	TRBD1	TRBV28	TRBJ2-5	TGTGCCAGCAGTCCTGGGACAGGGCTAAGGGCCCAGTACTTC	CASSPGTGLRAQYF